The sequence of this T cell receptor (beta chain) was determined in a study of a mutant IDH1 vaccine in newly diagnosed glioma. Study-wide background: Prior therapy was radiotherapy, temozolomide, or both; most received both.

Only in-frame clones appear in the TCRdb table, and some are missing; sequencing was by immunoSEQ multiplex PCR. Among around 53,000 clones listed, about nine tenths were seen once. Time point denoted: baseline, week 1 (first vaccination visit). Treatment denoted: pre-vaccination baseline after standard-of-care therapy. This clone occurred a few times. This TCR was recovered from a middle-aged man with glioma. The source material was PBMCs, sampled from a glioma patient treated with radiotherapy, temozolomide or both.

The DNA for the CDR3 is TGTGCCAGTAGGTCAACGGGGGGGGAGCACGGCTACACCTTC. Amino acid sequence: CASRSTGGEHGYTF. The rearrangement links TRBV19 to TRBJ1-2; D is perhaps TRBD1 (5 bases). Germline V gene lookup returns CDR1 LNHDA and CDR2 SQIVND (reference sequence). Trimming removed 6 bases at V and 8 bases at J, with 19 bases between. The CDR3 spans 14 residues.